The sequence of this TCR beta chain was determined in a study of identical twins. Points from the study as a whole: Modelling underestimated the level of out-of-frame TCR alpha sharing observed in monozygotic twins.

Each donor (without exception) was a healthy Caucasian. The CDR3 length is 16 residues. V was trimmed by 1 base and J by 8 bases, leaving 18 bases between them. Germline CDR1 is SEHNR and CDR2 is FQNEAQ (reference sequence). TCRdb reprocessed the 5' RACE reads via MiXCR and lists one record per CDR3 protein. The table has about 500,000 distinct CDR3 sequences, 13% to 15% seen once; the top ten hold about 0.94%. This clonotype was counted between two and nine times. Its specificity is unknown. This same sample was also part of a study on yellow fever vaccine responses in identical twins.

The sequencing sample was made of CD4+ T cells sorted from blood. This clonotype originated in a young woman in good health. The V gene is TRBV7-9, the J gene TRBJ2-1; the D gene is possibly TRBD2 (6 bases). CDR3 amino acids: CASSLDVGGWRDEQFF. The CDR3 DNA follows: TGTGCCAGCAGCTTAGATGTGGGAGGATGGCGGGATGAGCAGTTCTTC.